The TCR beta chain under discussion was sequenced for a study of blood T cell repertoires in COVID-19. Study overall: T cells, B-cell-depleted T cells, or PBMCs supplied cDNA or gDNA.

Clones were sequenced by immunoSEQ multiplex PCR, and TCRdb holds only the in-frame ones, with some missing. The table records 75,000 or so clones, 70% to 90% of them present only once. V was pared by 0 bases and J by 0 bases, with 11 bases between. The CDR3 covers 16 residues. CDR1 is KGHDR, CDR2 SFDVKD, per germline. The sample consisted of peripheral blood. The source of this sequence is an elderly woman with active or convalescent COVID-19. The chain employs TRBV24-1 and TRBJ2-7, with a possible D match to TRBD1 (6 bases). The CDR3 spells CATSDLHQDSSYEQYF. CDR3 DNA sequence: TGTGCCACCAGTGATTTGCACCAGGACAGCTCCTACGAGCAGTACTTC.